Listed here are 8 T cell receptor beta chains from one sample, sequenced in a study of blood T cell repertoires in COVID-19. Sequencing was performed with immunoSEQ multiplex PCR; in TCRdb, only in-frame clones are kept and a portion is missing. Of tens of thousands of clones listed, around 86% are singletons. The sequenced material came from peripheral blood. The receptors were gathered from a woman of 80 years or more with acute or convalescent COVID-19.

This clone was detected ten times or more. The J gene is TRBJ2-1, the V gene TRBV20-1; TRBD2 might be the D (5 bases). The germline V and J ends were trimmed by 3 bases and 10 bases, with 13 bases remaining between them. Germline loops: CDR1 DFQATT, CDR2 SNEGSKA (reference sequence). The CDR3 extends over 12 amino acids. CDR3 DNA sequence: TGCAGTGCTAGTAAAGGGAGAATCGAGCAGTTCTTC. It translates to CSASKGRIEQFF.

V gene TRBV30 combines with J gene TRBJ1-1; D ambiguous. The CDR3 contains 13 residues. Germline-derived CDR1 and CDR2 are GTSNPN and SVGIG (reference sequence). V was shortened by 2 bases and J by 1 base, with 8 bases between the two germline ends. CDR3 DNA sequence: TGTGCCTGGAGTCCTACAGCGAACACTGAAGCTTTCTTT. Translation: CAWSPTANTEAFF.

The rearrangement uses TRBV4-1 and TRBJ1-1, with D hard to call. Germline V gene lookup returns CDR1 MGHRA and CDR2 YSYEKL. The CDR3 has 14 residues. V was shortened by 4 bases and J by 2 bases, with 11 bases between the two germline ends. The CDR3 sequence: CASSPLQLNTEAFF. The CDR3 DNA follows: TGCGCCAGCAGCCCCTTACAGCTAAACACTGAAGCTTTCTTT.

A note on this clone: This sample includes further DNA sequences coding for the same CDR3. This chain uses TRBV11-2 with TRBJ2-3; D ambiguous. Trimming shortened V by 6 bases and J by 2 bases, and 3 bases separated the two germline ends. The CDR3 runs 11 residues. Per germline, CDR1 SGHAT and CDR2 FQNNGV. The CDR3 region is CASSHTDTQYF. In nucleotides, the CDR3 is TGTGCCAGCAGTCACACAGATACGCAGTATTTT.

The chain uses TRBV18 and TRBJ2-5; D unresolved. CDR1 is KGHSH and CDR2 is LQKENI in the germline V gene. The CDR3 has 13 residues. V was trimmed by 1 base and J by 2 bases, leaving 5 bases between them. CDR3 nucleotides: TGTGCCAGCTCACCACAGGAGCAAGAGACCCAGTACTTC. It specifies CASSPQEQETQYF.

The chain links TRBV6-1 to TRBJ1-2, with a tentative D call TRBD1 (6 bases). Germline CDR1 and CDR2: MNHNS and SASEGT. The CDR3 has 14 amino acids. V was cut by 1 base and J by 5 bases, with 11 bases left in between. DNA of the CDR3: TGTGCCAGCAGTGAAGGGCCACAGGGTTATGGCTACACCTTC. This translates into CASSEGPQGYGYTF.

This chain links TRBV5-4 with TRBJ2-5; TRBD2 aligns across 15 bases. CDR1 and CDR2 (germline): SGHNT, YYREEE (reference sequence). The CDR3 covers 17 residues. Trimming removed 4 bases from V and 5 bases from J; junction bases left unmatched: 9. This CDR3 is CASSVGTSGGRGETQYF. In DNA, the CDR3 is TGTGCCAGCAGCGTCGGGACTAGCGGGGGGAGAGGGGAGACCCAGTACTTC.

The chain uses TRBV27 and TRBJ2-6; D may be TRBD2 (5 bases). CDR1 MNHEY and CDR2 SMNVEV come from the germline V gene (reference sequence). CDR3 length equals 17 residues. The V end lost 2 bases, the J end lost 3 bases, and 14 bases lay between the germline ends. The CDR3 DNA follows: TGTGCCAGCAGTTTAATGCACACGGGGTATGGGGCCAACGTCCTGACTTTC. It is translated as CASSLMHTGYGANVLTF.